This entry lists 5 T cell receptor beta chains sequenced from one sample in a study of cytomegalovirus exposure and HLA in healthy donors. Profiling relied on immunoSEQ multiplex PCR, and the TCRdb table lists in-frame clones only, not all of them. The sample includes around 71,000 clones, approximately 94% of them seen just once. The sequencing sample was made of PBMCs. These receptors came from a young man in good health and CMV-seropositive.

DNA for the CDR3: TGTGCCAGCATCGAAGGGAGGGACACCATATATTTT. Residues: CASIEGRDTIYF. This rearrangement joins TRBV28 to TRBJ1-3; no firm D call. CDR3 length equals 12 residues. Per germline, CDR1 MDHEN and CDR2 SYDVKM. Trimming removed 7 bases at V and 8 bases at J, with 12 bases between.

The V call is TRBV9, the J call TRBJ2-1; TRBD2 matches 9 bases. Trimming cost V 4 bases and J 4 bases; bases outside gene matches: 15. The CDR3 runs to 18 residues. Germline V gene data show CDR1 as SGDLS and CDR2 as YYNGEE. CDR3 DNA sequence: TGTGCCAGCAGCAAAAATCGGGAGGCTAGCGGGAAATACAATGAGCAGTTCTTC. Encoded protein: CASSKNREASGKYNEQFF.

The rearrangement links TRBV5-6 to TRBJ2-2, with TRBD1 identical over 7 bases. The J segment lost 2 bases and the V segment lost 6 bases, leaving 13 bases of the junction unmatched. The CDR3 has 17 amino acids. CDR1 and CDR2 from the germline V gene are SGHDT and YYEEEE. The CDR3, as DNA: TGTGCCAGCACCCACCCCCGGGACAGCCTCAACACCGGGGAGCTGTTTTTT. Protein: CASTHPRDSLNTGELFF.

The chain uses TRBV5-1 and TRBJ2-2; possibly TRBD2 for D (6 bases). The CDR3 is made up of 14 amino acids. Looked up from germline, CDR1 is SGHRS and CDR2 is YFSETQ. Trimming stripped 2 bases from V and 6 bases from J, with 11 bases between. The CDR3 DNA reads TGCGCCAGCAGCTTCCTCAGGGAGGCCGGGGAGCTGTTTTTT. Amino acids: CASSFLREAGELFF.

The chain carries TRBV2 and TRBJ1-2; a weak D match, TRBD1 (6 bases). The germline gives CDR1 SNHLY, CDR2 FYNNEI. The V gene lost 6 bases and the J gene lost 0 bases, with 11 bases spanning the gap. The CDR3 is 14 residues long. The CDR3 DNA reads as TGTGCCAGCAGAAAGGACAGCTCTAACTATGGCTACACCTTC. Its protein product is CASRKDSSNYGYTF.